Listed here are 22 T cell receptor beta chains from one sample, sequenced in a study of CD4 T cells in relation to SARS-CoV-2 and coronaviruses. The method was immunoSEQ multiplex PCR; TCRdb's version includes in-frame clones alone and lacks a portion of them. The sample yields tens of thousands of clones, 70% to 90% seen once. The unexposed donors gave CD4+ T cells in 2011-2018, prior to COVID-19. The sample comprised memory CD4+ T cells from PBMCs. The source of these receptors is a human donor in good health.

The table lists this clone with a count of one. This rearrangement joins TRBV18 to TRBJ2-1; maybe TRBD2 (6 bases). Per germline, CDR1 KGHSH and CDR2 LQKENI. This CDR3 comprises 17 residues. Trimming left V 2 bases short and J 5 bases short, with 19 bases between. The CDR3 DNA follows: TGTGCCAGCTCACCATACGCCCCAGCGGGTCTCGACAATGAGCAGTTCTTC. Amino acid sequence: CASSPYAPAGLDNEQFF.

The rearrangement uses TRBV29-1 and TRBJ1-1; D is uncertain. The CDR3 sequence is 14 residues long. The germline V and J ends were trimmed by 7 bases and 0 bases, with 15 bases remaining between them. CDR1 SQVTM and CDR2 ANQGSEA come from the germline V gene. CDR3 DNA sequence: TGCAGCGCTGAGGTTGGATCCATGAACACTGAAGCTTTCTTT. Protein: CSAEVGSMNTEAFF. Full variable domain (rest looked up from reference TRBV29-1 and TRBJ1-1): SAVISQKPSRDICQRGTSLTIQCQVDSQVTMMFWYRQQPGQSLTLIATANQGSEATYESGFVIDKFPISRPNLTFSTLTVSNMSPEDSSIYLCSAEVGSMNTEAFFGQGTRLTVV.

The chain joins TRBV24-1 to TRBJ2-5; D unresolved. Germline CDR1 and CDR2: KGHDR and SFDVKD. Trimming removed 5 bases at V and 4 bases at J, with 16 bases between. The CDR3 covers 15 residues. The CDR3 DNA reads as TGTGCCACCAGTGCCCCCGCCCCCTGGCGAGAGACCCAGTACTTC. This sequence encodes CATSAPAPWRETQYF.

This clone has more than one count but fewer than ten. The rearrangement links TRBV7-8 to TRBJ2-5, with 9 bases fitting TRBD2. The CDR3 consists of 14 residues. Trimming at V came to 3 bases and at J to 5 bases, leaving 4 bases not matched to a gene. CDR1 and CDR2 (germline): SGHVS, FQNEAQ. CDR3 sequence (DNA): TGTGCCAGCAGCTTGCGGGAGGGAGTGGAGACCCAGTACTTC. This encodes CASSLREGVETQYF.

For this clone: The junction departs from germline at one end; a sequencing error may be responsible. The V and J genes are TRBV12-5 and TRBJ2-1; 10 nucleotides agree with TRBD2. Germline values: CDR1 LGHNT, CDR2 FRNRAP. The CDR3 covers 17 residues. The DNA for the CDR3 is TGTGCTAGTGGTTCCGGAACAGCTAGCGGGAGCTACCATGAGCAGTTCTTC. Protein product: CASGSGTASGSYHEQFF.

The chain couples TRBV7-9 to TRBJ1-1, with 9 nucleotides matching TRBD1. The V and J ends lost 3 bases and 4 bases, in that order; junction bases with no gene match: 6. The CDR3 is 15 residues long. Germline loops: CDR1 SEHNR, CDR2 FQNEAQ (reference sequence). The CDR3 loop reads CASSLGQGGGTEAFF. In DNA form, the CDR3 reads TGTGCCAGCAGCTTGGGACAGGGAGGCGGCACTGAAGCTTTCTTT.

The J gene is TRBJ2-7, the V gene TRBV28; D call uncertain. Germline CDR1 and CDR2: MDHEN and SYDVKM. Trimming stripped 3 bases from V and 6 bases from J, with 24 bases between. There are 17 residues in the CDR3. The CDR3 DNA reads TGTGCCAGCAGTTTTGTAACTTTCGATCCGAGTAGGTCCGAGCAGTACTTC. Translated, it gives CASSFVTFDPSRSEQYF.

The chain uses TRBV6-1 and TRBJ2-2, with 10 bases matching TRBD2. Trimming at V came to 2 bases and at J to 5 bases, leaving 5 bases not matched to a gene. Germline V gene lookup returns CDR1 MNHNS and CDR2 SASEGT. The CDR3 covers 16 residues. Here the CDR3 reads CASSEFVAGGTGELFF. The CDR3 bases are TGTGCCAGCAGTGAATTTGTAGCGGGAGGAACCGGGGAGCTGTTTTTT.

This chain connects TRBV3-1 (or the pseudogene TRBV3-2) to TRBJ2-2; D not certain. This CDR3 contains 13 residues. Per germline, CDR1 LGHDT and CDR2 YNNKEL (reference sequence). The V end lost 4 bases, the J end lost 7 bases, and 10 bases lay between the germline ends. The CDR3 reads CASSPTLNGELFF. In DNA, the CDR3 is TGTGCCAGCAGCCCGACATTGAACGGGGAGCTGTTTTTT.

This chain joins TRBV28 and TRBJ2-7, with D maybe TRBD1 (5 bases). Germline CDR1 and CDR2: MDHEN and SYDVKM. The CDR3 is made up of 14 amino acids. Trimming took off 7 bases at V and 6 bases at J, with 19 bases between the two ends. The CDR3: CASTSRQGISEQYF. CDR3 bases: TGTGCCAGCACCTCACGGCAGGGAATCAGCGAGCAGTACTTC.

The chain carries TRBV28 and TRBJ2-1; tentative D call: TRBD2 (5 bases). Germline assignment: CDR1 MDHEN and CDR2 SYDVKM. V was trimmed by 6 bases and J by 6 bases, leaving 9 bases between them. CDR3 size: 12 residues. This chain's CDR3 is CASSLTSNEQFF. CDR3 bases: TGTGCCAGCAGCCTAACTAGCAATGAGCAGTTCTTC.

The V call is TRBV18, the J call TRBJ2-1; 9 bases fit TRBD2. Germline V gene lookup returns CDR1 KGHSH and CDR2 LQKENI. J was trimmed by 0 bases and V by 5 bases; bases with no gene match: 11. The CDR3 consists of 18 residues. The CDR3 DNA is TGTGCCAGCTCAACCACGCGGACTAGCGCGAGCTCCTACAATGAGCAGTTCTTC. Its translation: CASSTTRTSASSYNEQFF.

The CDR3 region is CASSVAGLGTEAFF. The CDR3 coding sequence is TGTGCCAGCAGCGTTGCGGGGCTGGGGACTGAAGCTTTCTTT. The chain employs TRBV6-1 and TRBJ1-1; D may be TRBD1 (5 bases). With 6 bases removed from V and 5 bases from J, the gap between germline ends came to 16 bases. This CDR3 spans 14 amino acids. Germline CDR1 MNHNS, CDR2 SASEGT.

The V and J genes are TRBV10-3 and TRBJ2-2; 12 bases map to TRBD1. Germline V gives CDR1 ENHRY, CDR2 SYGVKD. This CDR3 region has 16 residues. The junction had 8 bases not matched to a gene; V was cut back by 3 bases and J by 9 bases. The CDR3 is CAISEIPGTGGRELFF. CDR3 in DNA: TGTGCCATCAGTGAAATCCCCGGGACAGGGGGCCGGGAGCTGTTTTTT.

The chain uses TRBV11-2 and TRBJ1-2; 9 bases match TRBD1. With 4 bases clipped from V and 2 bases from J, the junction kept 5 bases outside the gene matches. Germline V lookup: CDR1 SGHAT, CDR2 FQNNGV. The CDR3 extends over 15 amino acids. The CDR3 DNA reads TGTGCCAGCAGCTCAGAGACAGGGGGGAACTATGGCTACACCTTC. Translated, it gives CASSSETGGNYGYTF.

V is TRBV19 and J is TRBJ2-3; TRBD2 matches at 9 bases. V lost 7 bases and J lost 1; bases outside the gene matches: 18. CDR1 is LNHDA, CDR2 SQIVND, per germline (reference sequence). The CDR3 totals 19 residues. CDR3 nucleotides: TGTGCCAGTAACAGGGCTAGCGGGATGGGTCCCCCCCGCACAGATACGCAGTATTTT. This translates into CASNRASGMGPPRTDTQYF.

This rearrangement joins TRBV20-1 to TRBJ2-1; 13 bases agree with TRBD2. J gave up 9 bases and V 3 bases, and 8 bases lay outside the gene matches. The CDR3 covers 15 residues. Per germline, CDR1 DFQATT and CDR2 SNEGSKA (reference sequence). The CDR3 protein is CSASTGLAGASEQFF. The DNA for the CDR3 is TGCAGTGCTAGTACAGGACTAGCGGGAGCCAGTGAGCAGTTCTTC.

The genes are TRBV3-1 (or the pseudogene TRBV3-2) and TRBJ1-3; TRBD1 matches at 7 bases. Germline loops: CDR1 LGHDT, CDR2 YNNKEL (reference sequence). The ends lost 4 bases at V and 5 bases at J; junction bases unmatched: 11. The CDR3 consists of 16 residues. This CDR3 is CASSLPGGLGRNTIYF. The CDR3 coding sequence is TGTGCCAGCAGCCTTCCAGGGGGGCTGGGTCGAAACACCATATATTTT.

This chain joins TRBV25-1 and TRBJ2-2; 7 bases fit TRBD1. The CDR3 extends over 16 amino acids. CDR1 and CDR2 (germline): MGHDK, SYGVNS. J was trimmed by 0 bases and V by 1 base; bases with no gene match: 2. The CDR3 loop is CASSELGQTNTGELFF. DNA for the CDR3: TGTGCCAGCAGTGAATTGGGACAGACGAACACCGGGGAGCTGTTTTTT.

The chain carries TRBV5-1 and TRBJ2-7, with TRBD2 matching over 10 bases. There are 15 residues in the CDR3. The germline V gene has CDR1 SGHRS and CDR2 YFSETQ. V gave up 2 bases and J gave up 4 bases; unmatched junction bases: 6. In nucleotides, the CDR3 is TGCGCCAGCAGCTTAGACAGCGGGAGGGTGTACGAGCAGTACTTC. It specifies CASSLDSGRVYEQYF.

This rearrangement joins TRBV5-1 to TRBJ2-1; 11 bases align to TRBD2. V was clipped by 6 bases and J by 8 bases; unmatched bases: 10. The CDR3 has 15 residues. Germline V gene sequence: CDR1 SGHRS, CDR2 YFSETQ. This CDR3 is CASNLAGGPLDEQFF. The CDR3 DNA sequence: TGCGCCAGCAATTTAGCGGGAGGGCCTTTAGATGAGCAGTTCTTC.

CDR3 sequence: CASSLGVDPLVGGYTF. As DNA, the CDR3 is TGTGCCAGCAGCTTGGGAGTGGATCCCCTCGTAGGTGGCTACACCTTC. The V call is TRBV5-4, the J call TRBJ1-2; no clear D gene. CDR3 size: 16 residues. CDR1 SGHNT and CDR2 YYREEE come from the germline V gene (reference sequence). Trimming removed 0 bases at V and 7 bases at J, with 19 bases between.